What follows are 15 T cell receptor beta chains derived from one specimen sequenced in a study of CD8 T cells in ankylosing spondylitis. These receptors have no known antigen. General study points: What appeared characteristic of ankylosing spondylitis blood was a TCR beta motif of eight or nine highly homologous variants.

TCRdb reanalysed the 5' RACE reads using MiXCR and keeps one entry per CDR3 protein. The table has 470,000 or so distinct CDR3 sequences, more than 25% seen once. The sequencing sample was made of blood, either unsorted or a sorted T cell fraction (not recorded which). All receptors derive from a male donor with ankylosing spondylitis.

The chain joins TRBV5-1 to TRBJ2-1; D gene uncertain. The CDR3 consists of 13 residues. V was pared by 1 base and J by 9 bases, with 11 bases between. The germline gives CDR1 SGHRS, CDR2 YFSETQ. The CDR3 coding sequence is TGCGCCAGCAGCTTGTTAGGTAGGGTTGAGCAGTTCTTC. Its translation: CASSLLGRVEQFF.

The V gene is TRBV3-1, the J gene TRBJ2-2, with D uncertain. This CDR3 has 15 amino acids. Trimming removed 2 bases at V and 0 bases at J, with 7 bases between. The V gene's germline CDR1 is LGHDT and CDR2 YNNKEL (reference sequence). The DNA of the CDR3 is TGTGCCAGCAGCCAACTAGATTCGAACACCGGGGAGCTGTTTTTT. Protein sequence: CASSQLDSNTGELFF.

This clonotype was detected a few times. This sequence joins TRBV20-1 and TRBJ2-7; the match to TRBD1 covers 7 bases. Germline trimming cut 5 bases from V and 5 bases from J; bases unmatched to any gene: 12. CDR1 is DFQATT and CDR2 is SNEGSKA in the germline V gene (reference sequence). CDR3 length: 14 residues. The CDR3 sequence is CSAGVPRGLDEQYF. The CDR3 DNA reads as TGCAGTGCTGGAGTACCTAGGGGGCTCGACGAGCAGTACTTC.

This clonotype has just a few counts. This chain uses TRBV5-1 with TRBJ2-3, with no clear D. Trimming removed 0 bases from V and 0 bases from J, with 8 bases in between. The germline V gene has CDR1 SGHRS and CDR2 YFSETQ. The CDR3 has 15 amino acids. CDR3 nucleotide sequence: TGCGCCAGCAGCTTGGAGGCTCAGAGCACAGATACGCAGTATTTT. Translating gives CASSLEAQSTDTQYF.

The table lists this clonotype with a few counts. The V and J genes are TRBV14 and TRBJ2-5; tentatively, D is TRBD2 (6 bases). The CDR3 totals 14 residues. CDR1 SGHDN and CDR2 FVKESK come from the germline V gene. Trimming stripped 0 bases from V and 6 bases from J, with 11 bases between. The CDR3 is CASSQDQAGKTQYF. CDR3 nucleotides: TGTGCCAGCAGCCAAGATCAGGCGGGGAAGACCCAGTACTTC. The full variable domain, with the rest looked up from reference TRBV14 and TRBJ2-5, is EAGVTQFPSHSVIEKGQTVTLRCDPISGHDNLYWYRRVMGKEIKFLLHFVKESKQDESGMPNNRFLAERTGGTYSTLKVQPAELEDSGVYFCASSQDQAGKTQYFGPGTRLLVL.

This clonotype was detected a few times. This sequence joins TRBV5-1 and TRBJ1-2; D is uncertain. V was trimmed by 0 bases and J by 5 bases, leaving 17 bases between them. From germline, CDR1 is SGHRS and CDR2 YFSETQ. The CDR3 contains 16 residues. The CDR3 here is CASSLAQSEIRYGYTF. The CDR3 region has the DNA TGCGCCAGCAGCTTGGCACAGAGTGAGATCCGGTATGGCTACACCTTC.

This chain uses TRBV19 with TRBJ2-3; TRBD2 might be the D (5 bases). V gave up 5 bases and J gave up 2 bases, with 14 bases separating them. This CDR3 comprises 15 residues. Per germline, CDR1 LNHDA and CDR2 SQIVND (reference sequence). CDR3 bases: TGTGCCAGTAGTCGGCGGGCAGATACCACAGATACGCAGTATTTT. Protein sequence: CASSRRADTTDTQYF.

The CDR3 is CASSPGGLRARFNEQFF. Here the CDR3 DNA reads TGTGCCAGCAGCCCTGGGGGTTTGAGGGCCAGATTCAATGAGCAGTTCTTC. This chain joins TRBV3-1 and TRBJ2-1, with D tentatively TRBD1 or TRBD2 (5 bases each). Deletions cut 4 bases from V and 6 bases from J, with 22 bases between. The germline V gene encodes CDR1 LGHDT and CDR2 YNNKEL (reference sequence). The CDR3 runs 17 residues.

This chain connects TRBV18 to TRBJ1-4; unclear D gene. V lost 4 bases, J lost 0 bases, and 12 bases lay in between. Germline CDR1 reads KGHSH; CDR2 reads LQKENI. The CDR3 is 16 amino acids. The CDR3 nucleotides are TGTGCCAGCTCACTGAAAAAGGAAACAACTAATGAAAAACTGTTTTTT. Its protein product is CASSLKKETTNEKLFF.

The V and J genes are TRBV14 and TRBJ2-7; D remains unclear. The CDR3 consists of 15 residues. Per the germline V gene, CDR1 is SGHDN and CDR2 is FVKESK. Trimming left V 4 bases short and J 1 base short, with 14 bases between. In DNA, the CDR3 is TGTGCCAGCAGCCGTGACCCCTCCTATTCCTACGAGCAGTACTTC. Protein sequence: CASSRDPSYSYEQYF.

J is TRBJ2-7 and V is TRBV7-2; 9 nucleotides align to TRBD2. The CDR3 covers 16 residues. The ends lost 4 bases at V and 1 base at J; junction bases unmatched: 8. Germline V gene sequence: CDR1 SGHTA, CDR2 FQGNSA. The CDR3 sequence is CASSSNSGSGSYEQYF. The DNA of the CDR3 is TGTGCCAGCAGCTCCAATAGCGGGAGTGGTTCCTACGAGCAGTACTTC.

The gene calls are TRBV7-6 and TRBJ2-5, with TRBD2 matching 12 bases. The CDR3 loop spans 16 amino acids. Germline V gives CDR1 SGHVS, CDR2 FNYEAQ. Unmatched junction bases numbered 6, after V lost 1 base and J lost 6 bases. The chain's CDR3 is CASSLELAGGAQTQYF. CDR3 nucleotides: TGTGCCAGCAGCTTAGAACTAGCGGGAGGTGCACAGACCCAGTACTTC.

The V call is TRBV11-2, the J call TRBJ2-1; 9 nucleotides line up with TRBD1. V shed 6 bases, J shed 7 bases, and the junction held 4 bases outside the gene matches. CDR3 length: 13 residues. Germline values: CDR1 SGHAT, CDR2 FQNNGV. CDR3 sequence: CASSTDRGNEQFF. CDR3 coding DNA: TGTGCCAGCAGTACGGACAGGGGAAATGAGCAGTTCTTC.

The sample holds many counts of this clonotype. The CDR3 here is CASSLLGIDTEAFF. The CDR3 DNA reads as TGTGCCAGCAGCTTGTTGGGGATAGACACTGAAGCTTTCTTT. V is TRBV5-6 and J is TRBJ1-1; D is ambiguous. The CDR3 totals 14 residues. The V gene lost 1 base and the J gene lost 3 bases, with 10 bases spanning the gap. The V gene's germline CDR1 is SGHDT and CDR2 YYEEEE. Drawing the rest from reference TRBV5-6 and TRBJ1-1, the complete variable domain is DAGVTQSPTHLIKTRGQQVTLRCSPKSGHDTVSWYQQALGQGPQFIFQYYEEEERQRGNFPDRFSGHQFPNYSSELNVNALLLGDSALYLCASSLLGIDTEAFFGQGTRLTVV.

V is TRBV10-3 and J is TRBJ2-7; TRBD2 agrees at 8 bases. V shed 8 bases and J 7 bases; nucleotides not matched to a gene: 7. The CDR3 spans 12 residues. Germline V gene data show CDR1 as ENHRY and CDR2 as SYGVKD. The CDR3 nucleotides read TGTGCCATCGCGCGGGAGGTTGGGGAGCAGTACGTC. This translates into CAIAREVGEQYV.